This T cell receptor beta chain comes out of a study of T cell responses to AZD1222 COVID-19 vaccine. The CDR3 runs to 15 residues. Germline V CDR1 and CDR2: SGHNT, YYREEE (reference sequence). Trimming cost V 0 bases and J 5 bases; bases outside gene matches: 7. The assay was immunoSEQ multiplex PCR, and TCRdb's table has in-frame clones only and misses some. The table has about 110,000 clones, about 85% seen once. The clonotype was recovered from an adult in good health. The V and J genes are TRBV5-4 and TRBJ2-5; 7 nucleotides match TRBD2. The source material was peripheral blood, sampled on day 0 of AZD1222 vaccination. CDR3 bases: TGTGCCAGCAGCTTGGCGGGGGGAGCGGGGGAGACCCAGTACTTC. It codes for CASSLAGGAGETQYF.